Listed here are 13 T cell receptor beta chains from one sample, sequenced in a study of T-cell reconstitution after alpha-beta-depleted transplantation in children. Construction of the TCRbeta library involved unique molecular identifiers. TCRdb re-derived calls from the PCR reads in MiXCR, one entry per CDR3 protein. There are 900,000 or so distinct CDR3 sequences in the sample; about 15% occur only once, and under 6% lies in the top ten. Sequencing was performed on PBMCs, mostly from graft donor cells, taken 360 days after TCRalphabeta/CD19-depleted stem cell transplant. These receptors all stem from a male patient younger than 18 who had a stem cell transplant for acute lymphoblastic leukemia, so the T cells may come from the graft donor.

V usage is TRBV7-9 and J usage is TRBJ1-6; D ambiguous. The germline CDR1 and CDR2 sequences are SEHNR and FQNEAQ (reference sequence). Trimming shortened V by 0 bases and J by 4 bases, and 4 bases separated the two germline ends. The CDR3 is 14 residues long. The CDR3 protein is CASSLAEYNSPLHF. CDR3 nucleotide sequence: TGTGCCAGCAGCTTAGCCGAGTATAATTCACCCCTCCACTTT.

The rearrangement uses TRBV5-5 and TRBJ1-6; unclear D gene. The germline V and J ends were trimmed by 4 bases and 4 bases, with 12 bases remaining between them. CDR1 and CDR2 from the germline V gene are SGHKS and YYEKEE (reference sequence). This CDR3 contains 15 residues. The CDR3 coding sequence is TGTGCCAGCAGCGCACCCCTGGGGTATAATTCACCCCTCCACTTT. Its translation is CASSAPLGYNSPLHF. The full variable domain, its missing parts supplied by reference TRBV5-5 and TRBJ1-6, is DAGVTQSPTHLIKTRGQQVTLRCSPISGHKSVSWYQQVLGQGPQFIFQYYEKEERGRGNFPDRFSARQFPNYSSELNVNALLLGDSALYLCASSAPLGYNSPLHFGNGTRLTVT.

This chain connects TRBV25-1 to TRBJ2-1; 8 nucleotides match TRBD1. The junction had 7 bases not matched to a gene; V was cut back by 4 bases and J by 5 bases. Germline CDR1 and CDR2: MGHDK and SYGVNS. The CDR3 loop spans 15 amino acids. The CDR3 nucleotides read TGTGCCAGCAGTGCCACAGGGGGAAACGACAATGAGCAGTTCTTC. It translates to CASSATGGNDNEQFF.

This clonotype was seen a handful of times. CDR3 sequence (DNA): TGCAGTGCCACCCTCCGGGCGGGAGTTCTCACCGGGGAGCTGTTTTTT. This sequence encodes CSATLRAGVLTGELFF. This chain connects TRBV20-1 to TRBJ2-2, with 7 bases matching TRBD2. V lost 6 bases to trimming and J lost 4 bases; unmatched junction nucleotides: 14. Per the germline V gene, CDR1 is DFQATT and CDR2 is SNEGSKA (reference sequence). The CDR3 loop spans 16 amino acids.

This clonotype showed up just a few times. The chain couples TRBV5-1 to TRBJ2-5; 11 bases map to TRBD2. The ends lost 6 bases at V and 4 bases at J; junction bases unmatched: 8. CDR3 size: 15 residues. Germline V CDR1 and CDR2: SGHRS, YFSETQ. The chain's CDR3 is CASNQLAGVAETQYF. DNA of the CDR3: TGCGCCAGCAACCAACTAGCGGGAGTTGCAGAGACCCAGTACTTC.

This clonotype was counted only a few times. This sequence joins TRBV7-9 and TRBJ2-7; TRBD2 might be the D (6 bases). V was pared by 6 bases and J by 7 bases, with 16 bases between. The germline CDR1 and CDR2 sequences are SEHNR and FQNEAQ (reference sequence). CDR3 length equals 13 residues. In nucleotides, the CDR3 is TGTGCCAGCAGTTCTTTAGAGGGAGGTGAGCAGTACTTC. Amino acids: CASSSLEGGEQYF.

V usage is TRBV12-3 or TRBV12-4 and J usage is TRBJ2-7, with 14 nucleotides matching TRBD2. V was clipped by 2 bases and J by 7 bases; unmatched bases: 4. The length of the CDR3 is 15 residues. CDR3 DNA sequence: TGTGCCAGCAGTTTAAGACTAGCGGGAGGGAATGAGCAGTACTTC. Amino acid sequence: CASSLRLAGGNEQYF.

CDR3 protein: CASSQPPSSSYEQYF. CDR3 in DNA: TGCGCCAGCAGCCAACCTCCGAGCTCGTCCTACGAGCAGTACTTC. This chain links TRBV4-1 with TRBJ2-7; unclear D gene. Deletions cut 2 bases from V and 1 base from J, with 12 bases between. This CDR3 is built from 15 residues. Germline V gene lookup returns CDR1 MGHRA and CDR2 YSYEKL.

There are a few counts of this clonotype. The chain has TRBV10-3 and TRBJ2-7; TRBD2 agrees at 7 bases. CDR3 size: 14 residues. The trim removed 4 bases at V and 3 bases at J, leaving 6 bases unmatched. Germline V gene data show CDR1 as ENHRY and CDR2 as SYGVKD. The CDR3 loop reads CAISVGGSFYEQYF. Written as DNA, the CDR3 is TGTGCCATCAGTGTGGGCGGGAGCTTCTACGAGCAGTACTTC.

The chain joins TRBV27 to TRBJ2-1; D assignment may be TRBD1 or TRBD2 (5 bases each). CDR1 and CDR2 (germline): MNHEY, SMNVEV (reference sequence). The CDR3 spans 15 residues. V lost 2 bases and J lost 8, with 16 bases in between. CDR3 sequence: CASSLRRAQGDEQFF. As DNA, the CDR3 is TGTGCCAGCAGTTTAAGGCGGGCCCAGGGCGATGAGCAGTTCTTC.

In the case of this clonotype: A much larger clone differs from this one at a single base, so this may be a read error. The J gene is TRBJ2-7, the V gene TRBV29-1, with D uncertain. CDR1 and CDR2 from the germline V gene are SQVTM and ANQGSEA. The CDR3 has 12 amino acids. CDR3 sequence: CGVESYGYEQYF. The CDR3, as DNA: TGCGGCGTTGAATCGTACGGGTACGAGCAGTACTTC.

This chain connects TRBV12-3 or TRBV12-4 to TRBJ1-2; 10 bases agree with TRBD1. CDR3 length: 17 residues. Trimming took 5 bases from V and 2 from J; bases not matched to a gene: 11. This CDR3 reads CASSPWTGGASNYGYTF. The CDR3, as DNA: TGTGCCAGCAGTCCCTGGACAGGGGGAGCATCCAACTATGGCTACACCTTC.

This clonotype was observed a few times. The chain joins TRBV2 to TRBJ2-1; TRBD2 agrees at 7 bases. With 7 bases clipped from V and 9 bases from J, the junction kept 15 bases outside the gene matches. The CDR3 covers 15 residues. CDR1 and CDR2 from the germline V gene are SNHLY and FYNNEI. This CDR3 reads CASNPSGPRKSEQFF. CDR3 DNA sequence: TGTGCCAGCAACCCTAGCGGCCCAAGGAAGAGTGAGCAGTTCTTC.